These 3 T cell receptor beta chains were all obtained from the same sample, sequenced in a study of radiotherapy plus CTLA-4 blockade in lung cancer. The protocol was immunoSEQ multiplex PCR, while the TCRdb copy is restricted to in-frame clones and leaves out a portion. Of around 3,000 clones in the sample, approximately 81% were seen once. Source: tumor tissue, taken from a patient treated with radiotherapy plus ipilimumab. The receptors were sampled from a human donor with non-small cell lung cancer that progressed on radiotherapy plus ipilimumab.

V is TRBV2 and J is TRBJ2-7; D unclear. Deletions cut 7 bases from V and 0 bases from J, with 10 bases between. The CDR3 extends over 13 amino acids. CDR1 and CDR2 (germline): SNHLY, FYNNEI. CDR3 loop: CASNGRSSYEQYF. CDR3 DNA: TGTGCCAGCAACGGCAGGAGCTCCTACGAGCAGTACTTC.

The rearrangement links TRBV29-1 to TRBJ2-5; D remains unclear. The V gene lost 5 bases and the J gene lost 2 bases, with 6 bases spanning the gap. The CDR3 is 11 amino acids. Germline V gene lookup returns CDR1 SQVTM and CDR2 ANQGSEA. The CDR3 loop is CSVKFQETQYF. CDR3 bases: TGCAGCGTTAAATTTCAAGAGACCCAGTACTTC. The full variable domain, its missing parts supplied by reference TRBV29-1 and TRBJ2-5, is SAVISQKPSRDICQRGTSLTIQCQVDSQVTMMFWYRQQPGQSLTLIATANQGSEATYESGFVIDKFPISRPNLTFSTLTVSNMSPEDSSIYLCSVKFQETQYFGPGTRLLVL.

In this sample, this clone turned up once. J is TRBJ2-5 and V is TRBV2, with 10 nucleotides matching TRBD1. The germline V gene encodes CDR1 SNHLY and CDR2 FYNNEI. This CDR3 comprises 14 residues. V dropped 8 bases and J dropped 0; count of bases not matched to a gene: 3. The CDR3 DNA sequence: TGTGCCAGCGGGGGACAGGGGTACCAAGAGACCCAGTACTTC. Its translation is CASGGQGYQETQYF. Full variable domain (outside the CDR3, taken from reference TRBV2 and TRBJ2-5): EPEVTQTPSHQVTQMGQEVILRCVPISNHLYFYWYRQILGQKVEFLVSFYNNEISEKSEIFDDQFSVERPDGSNFTLKIRSTKLEDSAMYFCASGGQGYQETQYFGPGTRLLVL.